The 8 T cell receptor beta chains listed next were all sequenced from one sample in a study of cytomegalovirus exposure and HLA in healthy donors. Both 60 Vbeta primers and 13 Jbeta primers went into the PCR. Repertoires were generated with immunoSEQ multiplex PCR, while TCRdb's copy carries only in-frame clones and drops some. This sample carries 150,000 to 200,000 clones, around four fifths of them seen once, and the ten largest clones take approximately 1%. Material for sequencing was PBMCs. The receptors originated from a woman aged 40 to 50 in good health and CMV-seronegative.

The V and J genes are TRBV7-2 and TRBJ2-7; D not certain. Per the germline V gene, CDR1 is SGHTA and CDR2 is FQGNSA. This CDR3 has 14 amino acids. The V end was cut by 1 base, the J end by 1 base, with 8 bases between. The DNA for the CDR3 is TGTGCCAGCAGCTTAGTTCCGGAGTCCTACGAGCAGTACGTC. Encoded protein: CASSLVPESYEQYV.

V usage is TRBV10-3 and J usage is TRBJ1-3, with D perhaps TRBD1 (5 bases). Germline V CDR1 and CDR2: ENHRY, SYGVKD. The CDR3 has 14 residues. V lost 7 bases and J 4 bases, leaving 14 bases between the germline ends. CDR3 residues: CAITPTAPGNTIYF. In nucleotides, the CDR3 is TGTGCCATCACCCCGACAGCTCCGGGAAACACCATATATTTT.

This clone was found a few times. The chain carries TRBV15 and TRBJ1-5; D gene uncertain. Looked up from germline, CDR1 is LNHNV and CDR2 is YYDKDF (reference sequence). The V end was cut by 0 bases, the J end by 10 bases, with 16 bases between. The CDR3 contains 15 residues. The CDR3 nucleotides read TGTGCCACCAGCAGAGACGGGAGTTCGGGGTTCCCCCAGCATTTT. Amino acids: CATSRDGSSGFPQHF.

This clone was recorded a few times. The J gene is TRBJ2-7, the V gene TRBV6-6, with 8 bases lining up with TRBD2. Germline V gene lookup returns CDR1 MNHNY and CDR2 SVGAGI (reference sequence). The CDR3 covers 15 residues. V lost 2 bases and J lost 1; bases outside the gene matches: 4. CDR3 region: CASSYRPGGSYEQYV. The CDR3 DNA reads TGTGCCAGCAGTTACCGGCCGGGAGGGTCCTACGAGCAGTACGTC.

V usage is TRBV7-9 and J usage is TRBJ2-5; 9 bases map to TRBD2. From germline, CDR1 is SEHNR and CDR2 FQNEAQ (reference sequence). The CDR3 length is 15 residues. J lost 4 bases, V lost 3 bases, and 6 bases had no gene match. The CDR3 reads CASSLVAGGGETQYF. Here the CDR3 DNA reads TGTGCCAGCAGCTTGGTTGCGGGAGGGGGAGAGACCCAGTACTTC.

J is TRBJ2-7 and V is TRBV21-1; the table's D call of TRBD1 was not tested on the DNA. TRBV21-1 is described as a pseudogene. The CDR3 sequence is 8 residues long. The CDR3 protein is CASRPQYV. As DNA, the CDR3 is TGTGCCAGCAGGCCGCAGTACGTC.

This clone was seen a few times. The V and J genes are TRBV2 and TRBJ1-1; no clear D gene. CDR1 and CDR2 (germline): SNHLY, FYNNEI. CDR3 size: 14 residues. The ends were cut back, 6 bases at V and 4 bases at J, with 15 bases in the middle. The DNA of the CDR3 is TGTGCCAGCAGGAGATCGACTGGCGGCACTGAAGCTTTCTTT. Translation gives CASRRSTGGTEAFF.

The CDR3 DNA reads as TGTGCCAGTATTTTTCAGGGTGGCACCGGGGAGCTGTTTTTT. It yields the protein CASIFQGGTGELFF. V is TRBV19 and J is TRBJ2-2, with a weak D call TRBD1 (5 bases). This CDR3 has 14 residues. Germline V gene sequence: CDR1 LNHDA, CDR2 SQIVND (reference sequence). V lost 7 bases and J lost 4, with 13 bases in between.